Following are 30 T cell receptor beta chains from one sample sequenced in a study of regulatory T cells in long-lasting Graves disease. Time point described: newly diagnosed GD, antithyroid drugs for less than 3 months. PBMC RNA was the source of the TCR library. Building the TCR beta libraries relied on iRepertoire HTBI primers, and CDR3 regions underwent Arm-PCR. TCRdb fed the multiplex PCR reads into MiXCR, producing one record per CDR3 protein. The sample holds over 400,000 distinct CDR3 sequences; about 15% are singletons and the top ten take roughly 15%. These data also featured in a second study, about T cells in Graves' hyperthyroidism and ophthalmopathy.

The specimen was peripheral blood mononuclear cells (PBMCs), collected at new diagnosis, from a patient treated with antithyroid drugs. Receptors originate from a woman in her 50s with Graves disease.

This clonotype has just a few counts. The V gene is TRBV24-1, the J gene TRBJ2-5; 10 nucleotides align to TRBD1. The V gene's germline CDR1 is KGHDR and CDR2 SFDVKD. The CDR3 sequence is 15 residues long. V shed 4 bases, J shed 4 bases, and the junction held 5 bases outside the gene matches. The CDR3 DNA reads TGTGCCACCAGTGACGACAGGGGGCGGCCAGAGACCCAGTACTTC. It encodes CATSDDRGRPETQYF.

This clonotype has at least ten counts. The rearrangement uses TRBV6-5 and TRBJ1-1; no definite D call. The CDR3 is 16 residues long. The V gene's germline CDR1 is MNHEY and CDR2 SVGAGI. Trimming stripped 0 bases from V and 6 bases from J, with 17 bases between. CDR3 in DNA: TGTGCCAGCAGTTACTCGGTTGTGGAACCTAGCGCTGAAGCTTTCTTT. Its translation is CASSYSVVEPSAEAFF.

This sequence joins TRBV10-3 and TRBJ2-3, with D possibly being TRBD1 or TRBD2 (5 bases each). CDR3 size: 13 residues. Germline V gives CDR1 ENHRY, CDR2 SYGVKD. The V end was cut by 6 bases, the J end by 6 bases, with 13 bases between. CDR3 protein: CAIRGDPGDTQYF. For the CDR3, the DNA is TGTGCCATCAGAGGGGACCCAGGGGATACGCAGTATTTT.

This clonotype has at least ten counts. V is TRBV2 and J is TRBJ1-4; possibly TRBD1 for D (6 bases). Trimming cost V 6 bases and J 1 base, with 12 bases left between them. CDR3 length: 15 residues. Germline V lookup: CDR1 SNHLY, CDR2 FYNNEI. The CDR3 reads CASSERGGTNEKLFF. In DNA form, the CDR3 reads TGTGCCAGCAGCGAGAGAGGGGGAACTAATGAAAAACTGTTTTTT.

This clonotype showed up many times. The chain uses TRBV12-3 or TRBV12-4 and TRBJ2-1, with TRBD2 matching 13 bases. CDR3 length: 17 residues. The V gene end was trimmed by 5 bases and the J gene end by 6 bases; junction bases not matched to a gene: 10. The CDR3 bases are TGTGCCAGCAGTCCCCCGGGGACTAGCGGGGAGAGCAATGAGCAGTTCTTC. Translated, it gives CASSPPGTSGESNEQFF.

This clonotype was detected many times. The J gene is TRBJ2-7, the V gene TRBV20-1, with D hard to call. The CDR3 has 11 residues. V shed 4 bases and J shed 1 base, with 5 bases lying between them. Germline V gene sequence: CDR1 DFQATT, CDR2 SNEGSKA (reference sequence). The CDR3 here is CSATASYEQYF. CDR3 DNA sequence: TGCAGTGCTACAGCGTCCTACGAGCAGTACTTC.

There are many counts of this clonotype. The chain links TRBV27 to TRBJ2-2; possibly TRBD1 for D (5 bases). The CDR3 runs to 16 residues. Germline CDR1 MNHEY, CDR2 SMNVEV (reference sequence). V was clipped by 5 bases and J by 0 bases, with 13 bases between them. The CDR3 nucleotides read TGTGCCAGCAGTATAACAGGTCCATCGAACACCGGGGAGCTGTTTTTT. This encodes CASSITGPSNTGELFF.

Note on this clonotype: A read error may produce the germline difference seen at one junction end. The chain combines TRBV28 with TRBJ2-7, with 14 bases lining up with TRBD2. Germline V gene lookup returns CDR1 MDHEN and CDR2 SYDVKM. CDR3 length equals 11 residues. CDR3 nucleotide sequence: TGTGCCAGCTCGGGGACTAGCGGGAGAATGTTT. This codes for CASSGTSGRMF.

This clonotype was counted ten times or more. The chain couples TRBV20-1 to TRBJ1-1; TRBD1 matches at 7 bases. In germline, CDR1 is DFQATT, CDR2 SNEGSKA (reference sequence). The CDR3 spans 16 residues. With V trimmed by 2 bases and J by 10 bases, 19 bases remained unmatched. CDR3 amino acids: CSARPIEGQASRGAFF. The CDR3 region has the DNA TGCAGTGCTAGACCAATCGAAGGACAGGCGAGCCGGGGAGCTTTCTTT.

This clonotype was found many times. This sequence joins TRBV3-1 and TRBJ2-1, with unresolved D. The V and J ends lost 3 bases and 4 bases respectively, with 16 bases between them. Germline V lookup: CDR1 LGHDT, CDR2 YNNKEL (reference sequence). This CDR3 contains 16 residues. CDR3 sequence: CASSQIRTATYNEQFF. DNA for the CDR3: TGTGCCAGCAGCCAGATTCGGACGGCTACTTACAATGAGCAGTTCTTC.

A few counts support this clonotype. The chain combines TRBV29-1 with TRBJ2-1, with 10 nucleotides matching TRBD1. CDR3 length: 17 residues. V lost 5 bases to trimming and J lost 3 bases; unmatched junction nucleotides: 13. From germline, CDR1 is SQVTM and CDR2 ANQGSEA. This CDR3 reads CSVQKGQGRTFYNEQFF. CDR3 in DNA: TGCAGCGTTCAGAAGGGACAGGGGAGAACGTTCTACAATGAGCAGTTCTTC.

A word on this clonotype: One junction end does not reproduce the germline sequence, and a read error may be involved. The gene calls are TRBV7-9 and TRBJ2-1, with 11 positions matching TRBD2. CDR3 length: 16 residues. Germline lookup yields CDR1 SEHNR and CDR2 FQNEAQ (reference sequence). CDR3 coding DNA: TGCGCCAGCAGCTTGGTGTCTAGCGGGAGGCCGAATGAGCAGTTCTTC. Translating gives CASSLVSSGRPNEQFF. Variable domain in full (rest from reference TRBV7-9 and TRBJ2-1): DTGVSQNPRHKITKRGQNVTFRCDPISEHNRLYWYRQTLGQGPEFLTYFQNEAQLEKSRLLSDRFSAERPKGSFSTLEIQRTEQGDSAMYLCASSLVSSGRPNEQFFGPGTRLTVL.

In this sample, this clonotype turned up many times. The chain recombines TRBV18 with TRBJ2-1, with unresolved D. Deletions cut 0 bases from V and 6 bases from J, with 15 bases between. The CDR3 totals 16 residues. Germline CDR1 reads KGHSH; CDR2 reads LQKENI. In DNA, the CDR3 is TGTGCCAGCTCACCACCATCAAGGTCCCGGGTCAATGAGCAGTTCTTC. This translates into CASSPPSRSRVNEQFF.

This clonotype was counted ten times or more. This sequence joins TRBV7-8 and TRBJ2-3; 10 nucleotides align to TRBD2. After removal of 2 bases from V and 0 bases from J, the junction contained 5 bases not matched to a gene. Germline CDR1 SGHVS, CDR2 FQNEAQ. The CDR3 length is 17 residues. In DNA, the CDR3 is TGTGCCAGCAGCTTATTCACTAGCGGGGCTAGCACAGATACGCAGTATTTT. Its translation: CASSLFTSGASTDTQYF.

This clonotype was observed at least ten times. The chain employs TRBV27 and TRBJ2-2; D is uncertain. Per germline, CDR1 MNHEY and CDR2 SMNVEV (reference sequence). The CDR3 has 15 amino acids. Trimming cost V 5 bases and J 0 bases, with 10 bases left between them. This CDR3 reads CASSPGTPNTGELFF. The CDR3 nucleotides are TGTGCCAGCAGTCCTGGTACTCCGAACACCGGGGAGCTGTTTTTT.

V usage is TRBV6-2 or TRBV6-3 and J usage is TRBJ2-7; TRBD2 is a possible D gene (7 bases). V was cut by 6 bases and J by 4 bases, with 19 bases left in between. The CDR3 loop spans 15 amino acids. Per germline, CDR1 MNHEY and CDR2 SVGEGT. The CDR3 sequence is CASRDYREGGYEQYF. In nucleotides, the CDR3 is TGTGCCAGCAGGGATTACAGGGAGGGGGGGTACGAGCAGTACTTC.

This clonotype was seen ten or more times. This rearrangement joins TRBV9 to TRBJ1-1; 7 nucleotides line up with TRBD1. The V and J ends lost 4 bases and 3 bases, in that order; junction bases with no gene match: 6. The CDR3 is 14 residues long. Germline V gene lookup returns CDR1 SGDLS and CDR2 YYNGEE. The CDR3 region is CASSPQTGHTEAFF. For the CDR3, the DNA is TGTGCCAGCAGCCCGCAGACAGGGCACACTGAAGCTTTCTTT.

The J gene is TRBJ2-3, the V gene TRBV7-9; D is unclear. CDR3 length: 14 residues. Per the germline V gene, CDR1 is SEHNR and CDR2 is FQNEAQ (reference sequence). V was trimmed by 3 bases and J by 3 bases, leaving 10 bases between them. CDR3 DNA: TGTGCCAGCAGCTTTGAGACACGGACAGATACGCAGTATTTT. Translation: CASSFETRTDTQYF. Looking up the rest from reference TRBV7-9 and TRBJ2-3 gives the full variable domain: DTGVSQNPRHKITKRGQNVTFRCDPISEHNRLYWYRQTLGQGPEFLTYFQNEAQLEKSRLLSDRFSAERPKGSFSTLEIQRTEQGDSAMYLCASSFETRTDTQYFGPGTRLTVL.

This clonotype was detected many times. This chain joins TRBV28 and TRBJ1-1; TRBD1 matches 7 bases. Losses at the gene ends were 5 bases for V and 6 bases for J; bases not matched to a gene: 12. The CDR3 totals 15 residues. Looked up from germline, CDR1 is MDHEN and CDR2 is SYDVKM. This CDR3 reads CASSPPPIQGAEAFF. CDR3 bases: TGTGCCAGCAGTCCGCCGCCGATCCAGGGGGCTGAAGCTTTCTTT.

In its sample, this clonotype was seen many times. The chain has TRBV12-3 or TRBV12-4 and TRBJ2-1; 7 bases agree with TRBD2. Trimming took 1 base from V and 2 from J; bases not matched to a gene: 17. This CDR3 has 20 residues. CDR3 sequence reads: CASSLGRGGSPASAYNEQFF. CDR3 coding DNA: TGTGCCAGCAGTTTAGGTCGCGGCGGGAGCCCCGCGAGCGCCTACAATGAGCAGTTCTTC.

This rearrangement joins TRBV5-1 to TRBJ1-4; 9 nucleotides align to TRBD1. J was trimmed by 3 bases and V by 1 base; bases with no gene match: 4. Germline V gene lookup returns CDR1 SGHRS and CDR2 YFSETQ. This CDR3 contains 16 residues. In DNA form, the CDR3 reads TGCGCCAGCAGCTTGAGACAGGGGGACCCTAATGAAAAACTGTTTTTT. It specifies CASSLRQGDPNEKLFF. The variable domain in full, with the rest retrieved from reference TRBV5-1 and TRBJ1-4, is KAGVTQTPRYLIKTRGQQVTLSCSPISGHRSVSWYQQTPGQGLQFLFEYFSETQRNKGNFPGRFSGRQFSNSRSEMNVSTLELGDSALYLCASSLRQGDPNEKLFFGSGTQLSVL.

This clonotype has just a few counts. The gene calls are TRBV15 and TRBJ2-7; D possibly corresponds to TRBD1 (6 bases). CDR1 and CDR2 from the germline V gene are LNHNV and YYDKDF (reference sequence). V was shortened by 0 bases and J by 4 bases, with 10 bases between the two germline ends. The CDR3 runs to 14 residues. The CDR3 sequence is CATSRDIRGYEQYF. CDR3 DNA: TGTGCCACCAGCAGAGATATAAGGGGGTACGAGCAGTACTTC. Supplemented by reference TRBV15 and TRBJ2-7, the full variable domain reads DAMVIQNPRYQVTQFGKPVTLSCSQTLNHNVMYWYQQKSSQAPKLLFHYYDKDFNNEADTPDNFQSRRPNTSFCFLDIRSPGLGDTAMYLCATSRDIRGYEQYFGPGTRLTVT.

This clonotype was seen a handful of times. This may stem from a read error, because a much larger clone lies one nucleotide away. The chain's CDR3 is CASSSVPSTGELFF. The DNA for the CDR3 is TGTGCCAGCAGTTCAGTCCCGTCCACCGGGGAGCTGTTTTTT. The rearrangement joins TRBV12-3 or TRBV12-4 to TRBJ2-2; D not resolved. CDR3 size: 14 residues. V lost 4 bases and J lost 4, with 10 bases in between.

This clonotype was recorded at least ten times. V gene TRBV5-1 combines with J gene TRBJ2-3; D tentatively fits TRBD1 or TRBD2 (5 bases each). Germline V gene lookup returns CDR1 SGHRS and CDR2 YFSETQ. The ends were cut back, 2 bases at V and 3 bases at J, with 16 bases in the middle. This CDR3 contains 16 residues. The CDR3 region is CASSFLPGQGTDTQYF. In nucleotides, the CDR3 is TGCGCCAGCAGCTTTTTACCGGGGCAAGGTACAGATACGCAGTATTTT.

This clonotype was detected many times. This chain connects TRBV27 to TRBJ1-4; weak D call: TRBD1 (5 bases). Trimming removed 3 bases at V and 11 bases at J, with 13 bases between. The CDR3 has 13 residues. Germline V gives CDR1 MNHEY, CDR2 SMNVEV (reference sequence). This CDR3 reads CASSFTGPAKLFF. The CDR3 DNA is TGTGCCAGCAGTTTCACAGGCCCGGCGAAACTGTTTTTT.

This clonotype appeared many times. CDR3 protein: CASSEAPGSLLAKNIQYF. The DNA for the CDR3 is TGTGCCAGCAGTGAAGCCCCAGGGTCCCTGCTAGCCAAAAACATTCAGTACTTC. V is TRBV6-4 and J is TRBJ2-4; TRBD1 might be the D (5 bases). CDR3 length: 18 amino acids. The germline CDR1 and CDR2 sequences are MRHNA and SNTAGT. The V end lost 3 bases, the J end lost 0 bases, and 18 bases lay between the germline ends.

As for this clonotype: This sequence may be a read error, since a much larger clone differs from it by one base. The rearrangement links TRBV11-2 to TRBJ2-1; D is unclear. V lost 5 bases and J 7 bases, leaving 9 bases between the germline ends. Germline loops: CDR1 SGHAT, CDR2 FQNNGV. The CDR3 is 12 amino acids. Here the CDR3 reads CASSIPRNEQFF. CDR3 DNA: TGTGCCAGCAGCATACCCCGGAATGAGCAGTTCTTC. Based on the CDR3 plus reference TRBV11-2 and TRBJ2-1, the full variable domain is EAGVAQSPRYKIIEKRQSVAFWCNPISGHATLYWYQQILGQGPKLLIQFQNNGVVDDSQLPKDRFSAERLKGVDSTLKIQPAKLEDSAVYLCASSIPRNEQFFGPGTRLTVL.

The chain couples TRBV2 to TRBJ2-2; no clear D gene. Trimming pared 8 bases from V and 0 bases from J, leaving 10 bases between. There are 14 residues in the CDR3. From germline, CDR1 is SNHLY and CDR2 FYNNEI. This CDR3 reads CASRGPANTGELFF. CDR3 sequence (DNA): TGTGCCAGCCGAGGACCTGCGAACACCGGGGAGCTGTTTTTT.

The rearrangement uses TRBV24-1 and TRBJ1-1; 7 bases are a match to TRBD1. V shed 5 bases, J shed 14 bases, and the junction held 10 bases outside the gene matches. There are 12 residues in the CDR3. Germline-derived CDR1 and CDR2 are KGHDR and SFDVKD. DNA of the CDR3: TGTGCCACCAGTGCCGCAGGGGGGTTCTTCTTCTTT. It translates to CATSAAGGFFFF.

Here the CDR3 DNA reads TGTACCACCGCCCCCGACTACCACTCCTACAATGAGCAGTTCTTC. Its protein is CTTAPDYHSYNEQFF. The chain has TRBV19 and TRBJ2-1, with D possibly matching TRBD2 (5 bases). The CDR3 loop spans 15 amino acids. Germline CDR1 reads LNHDA; CDR2 reads SQIVND (reference sequence).